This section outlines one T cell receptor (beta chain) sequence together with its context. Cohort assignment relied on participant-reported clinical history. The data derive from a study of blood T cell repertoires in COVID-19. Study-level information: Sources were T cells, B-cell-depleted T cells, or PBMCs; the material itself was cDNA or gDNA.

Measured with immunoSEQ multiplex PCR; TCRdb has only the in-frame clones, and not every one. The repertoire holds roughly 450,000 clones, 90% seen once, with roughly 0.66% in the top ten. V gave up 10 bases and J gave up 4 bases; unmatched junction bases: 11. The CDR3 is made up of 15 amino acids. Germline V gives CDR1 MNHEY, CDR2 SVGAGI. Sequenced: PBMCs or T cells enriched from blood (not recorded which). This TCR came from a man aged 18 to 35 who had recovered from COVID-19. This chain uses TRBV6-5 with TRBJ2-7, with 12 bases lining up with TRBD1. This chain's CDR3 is CAILSRDRGQYEQYF. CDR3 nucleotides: TGTGCCATCCTCTCACGGGACAGGGGGCAGTACGAGCAGTACTTC.